Below, 20 T cell receptor beta chains from the same sample are listed, as sequenced in a study of identical twins. Each CDR3 protein gets one entry after TCRdb re-called the 5' RACE reads with MiXCR. The sample shows 350,000 to 450,000 distinct CDR3 sequences, about 18% of them seen only once. Sequencing was carried out using naive T cells sorted from blood. The receptor set was obtained from a man aged 50 to 60 in good health.

This clonotype was found many times. The chain has TRBV2 and TRBJ2-5; D possibly corresponds to TRBD1 (6 bases). Trimming cost V 5 bases and J 4 bases, with 14 bases left between them. The CDR3 contains 14 residues. Germline V gene lookup returns CDR1 SNHLY and CDR2 FYNNEI. CDR3 in amino acids: CASSQTGARETQYF. Written as DNA, the CDR3 is TGTGCCAGCAGTCAGACAGGTGCTCGAGAGACCCAGTACTTC.

This clonotype was counted many times. The chain links TRBV28 to TRBJ1-5; a possible D gene is TRBD1 (6 bases). There are 14 residues in the CDR3. The germline CDR1 and CDR2 sequences are MDHEN and SYDVKM. V gave up 7 bases and J gave up 4 bases, with 14 bases separating them. The CDR3 loop is CASNEDRTNQPQHF. CDR3 nucleotides: TGTGCCAGCAATGAGGACAGAACTAATCAGCCCCAGCATTTT.

This clonotype was counted between two and nine times. The V call is TRBV18, the J call TRBJ2-5; D possibly corresponds to TRBD2 (5 bases). The CDR3 runs to 15 residues. Germline assignment: CDR1 KGHSH and CDR2 LQKENI. V was trimmed by 3 bases and J by 2 bases, leaving 13 bases between them. The chain's CDR3 is CASSPRSGSQETQYF. The CDR3 DNA sequence: TGTGCCAGCTCACCTCGCAGCGGATCACAAGAGACCCAGTACTTC.

There are a few counts of this clonotype. CDR3 bases: TGCAGTGCTGCGTGGAACACTGAAGCTTTCTTT. Encoded protein: CSAAWNTEAFF. J is TRBJ1-1 and V is TRBV20-1; D remains ambiguous. This CDR3 comprises 11 residues. CDR1 is DFQATT, CDR2 SNEGSKA, per germline (reference sequence). Trimming cost V 5 bases and J 1 base, with 5 bases left between them.

The sample holds many counts of this clonotype. V and J are TRBV20-1 and TRBJ1-5, with no clear D. The CDR3 has 16 amino acids. The germline V gene has CDR1 DFQATT and CDR2 SNEGSKA (reference sequence). Trimming removed 0 bases from V and 2 bases from J, with 14 bases in between. The CDR3 DNA follows: TGCAGTGCTAGAGATGAAATGAGGTTGGGCAATCAGCCCCAGCATTTT. This encodes CSARDEMRLGNQPQHF.

Many counts were recorded for this clonotype. The V call is TRBV6-5, the J call TRBJ1-6; D remains ambiguous. This CDR3 region has 12 residues. Trimming stripped 0 bases from V and 12 bases from J, with 6 bases between. Germline CDR1 is MNHEY and CDR2 is SVGAGI. CDR3 bases: TGTGCCAGCAGTTACTCGAGGGAACCCCTCCACTTT. The encoded protein is CASSYSREPLHF.

The sample holds a few counts of this clonotype. The genes are TRBV5-1 and TRBJ2-1; 14 bases map to TRBD2. Germline assignment: CDR1 SGHRS and CDR2 YFSETQ. Trimming took 4 bases from V and 5 from J; bases not matched to a gene: 8. This CDR3 region has 17 residues. CDR3 in amino acids: CASSLRLAGGPHNEQFF. CDR3 sequence (DNA): TGCGCCAGCAGCCTGAGACTAGCGGGAGGGCCACACAATGAGCAGTTCTTC. Full variable domain (missing parts from reference TRBV5-1 and TRBJ2-1): KAGVTQTPRYLIKTRGQQVTLSCSPISGHRSVSWYQQTPGQGLQFLFEYFSETQRNKGNFPGRFSGRQFSNSRSEMNVSTLELGDSALYLCASSLRLAGGPHNEQFFGPGTRLTVL.

This chain connects TRBV19 to TRBJ2-2; the D gene is possibly TRBD1 (6 bases). Per the germline V gene, CDR1 is LNHDA and CDR2 is SQIVND (reference sequence). The CDR3 runs 16 residues. The V gene lost 3 bases and the J gene lost 4 bases, with 15 bases spanning the gap. The CDR3 region has the DNA TGTGCCAGTAGTATCTCGGTGACAGGTACCACCGGGGAGCTGTTTTTT. This codes for CASSISVTGTTGELFF.

This clonotype was seen more than once but under ten times. The rearrangement links TRBV2 to TRBJ2-7; D is perhaps TRBD1 (5 bases). Trimming removed 7 bases from V and 9 bases from J, with 19 bases in between. The CDR3 is made up of 13 amino acids. Germline-derived CDR1 and CDR2 are SNHLY and FYNNEI. This CDR3 reads CASTQGGSNWQYF. DNA for the CDR3: TGTGCCAGCACCCAGGGCGGCTCTAATTGGCAGTACTTC.

This clonotype has at least ten counts. This sequence joins TRBV20-1 and TRBJ1-2; D not resolved. CDR1 and CDR2 from the germline V gene are DFQATT and SNEGSKA (reference sequence). This CDR3 is built from 16 residues. Trimming took 0 bases from V and 6 from J, leaving 20 bases between them. The CDR3 protein is CSARDGKEAWMDGYTF. The DNA of the CDR3 is TGCAGTGCTAGAGACGGAAAAGAGGCTTGGATGGATGGCTACACCTTC.

This clonotype has ten or more counts. The chain recombines TRBV6-5 with TRBJ2-1; possibly TRBD2 for D (6 bases). Trimming pared 5 bases from V and 6 bases from J, leaving 17 bases between. The V gene's germline CDR1 is MNHEY and CDR2 SVGAGI. The CDR3 is made up of 15 amino acids. The CDR3 spells CASSTEEGMVNEQFF. The CDR3 DNA reads as TGTGCCAGCAGTACCGAGGAGGGCATGGTCAATGAGCAGTTCTTC.

About this clonotype itself: Possible read error: a much larger clone is one base away. The chain joins TRBV20-1 to TRBJ2-1; 10 nucleotides agree with TRBD1. J lost 7 bases, V lost 0 bases, and 3 bases had no gene match. The germline V gene has CDR1 DFQATT and CDR2 SNEGSKA (reference sequence). This CDR3 has 14 residues. The CDR3 DNA reads as TGCAGTGCTAGAGATCTGGACAGGGGGAATGAGCAGTTCTTC. Protein: CSARDLDRGNEQFF.

The genes are TRBV6-1 and TRBJ1-6; the match to TRBD1 covers 7 bases. Losses at the gene ends were 4 bases for V and 11 bases for J; bases not matched to a gene: 8. Germline V gene lookup returns CDR1 MNHNS and CDR2 SASEGT. CDR3 size: 14 residues. In DNA form, the CDR3 reads TGTGCCAGCAGTGCTACAGGGGAGAGTCCACCCCTCCACTTT. Its protein product is CASSATGESPPLHF.

The J gene is TRBJ2-3, the V gene TRBV10-3; D remains ambiguous. This CDR3 region has 12 residues. V was pared by 6 bases and J by 4 bases, with 8 bases between. Germline CDR1 and CDR2: ENHRY and SYGVKD. In DNA form, the CDR3 reads TGTGCCATCAGGAGCGTTTCAGATACGCAGTATTTT. It encodes CAIRSVSDTQYF.

This sequence joins TRBV20-1 and TRBJ2-1; 14 nucleotides match TRBD2. V was clipped by 4 bases and J by 6 bases; unmatched bases: 8. Germline V gene lookup returns CDR1 DFQATT and CDR2 SNEGSKA (reference sequence). CDR3 length equals 16 residues. The CDR3 protein is CSAIGGGTSGGNEQFF. Written as DNA, the CDR3 is TGCAGTGCTATCGGGGGTGGGACTAGCGGGGGCAATGAGCAGTTCTTC.

This clonotype was detected many times. This chain uses TRBV5-1 with TRBJ2-5; TRBD2 matches at 11 bases. This CDR3 is built from 15 residues. J lost 1 base, V lost 1 base, and 0 bases had no gene match. Germline V lookup: CDR1 SGHRS, CDR2 YFSETQ. CDR3 bases: TGCGCCAGCAGCTTGCTAGCGGGGGGCCAAGAGACCCAGTACTTC. Amino acids: CASSLLAGGQETQYF.

V is TRBV11-2 and J is TRBJ2-5; the match to TRBD1 covers 8 bases. The V gene's germline CDR1 is SGHAT and CDR2 FQNNGV. V lost 5 bases, J lost 5 bases, and 13 bases stayed unmatched. The CDR3 consists of 16 residues. CDR3 in DNA: TGTGCCAGCAGCCCTCAGGGGGGACAGGCCTGGGAGACCCAGTACTTC. Its protein product is CASSPQGGQAWETQYF.

A few counts support this clonotype. This sequence joins TRBV20-1 and TRBJ2-1; 9 bases are a match to TRBD2. V was clipped by 3 bases and J by 4 bases; unmatched bases: 7. The CDR3 is made up of 15 amino acids. From germline, CDR1 is DFQATT and CDR2 SNEGSKA (reference sequence). CDR3 DNA: TGCAGTGCTAGTGTGACTAGCGGATTTTACAATGAGCAGTTCTTC. Its protein product is CSASVTSGFYNEQFF.

The chain is built from TRBV7-2 and TRBJ2-5; weak D call: TRBD1 (6 bases). The V end lost 2 bases, the J end lost 1 base, and 11 bases lay between the germline ends. The V gene's germline CDR1 is SGHTA and CDR2 FQGNSA. This CDR3 is 15 amino acids long. Here the CDR3 reads CASSLLGQLQETQYF. For the CDR3, the DNA is TGTGCCAGCAGCTTATTAGGACAGCTCCAAGAGACCCAGTACTTC.

The chain has TRBV5-4 and TRBJ2-7, with 8 bases lining up with TRBD1. CDR1 and CDR2 (germline): SGHNT, YYREEE (reference sequence). The CDR3 length is 15 residues. V trimming: 3 bases; J trimming: 0 bases; junction bases outside the gene matches: 5. CDR3 DNA: TGTGCCAGCAGCTCATTACAGGGGGGCTCCTACGAGCAGTACTTC. Amino acids: CASSSLQGGSYEQYF.